This T cell receptor beta chain appears in the sequencing data of a study of OX40 agonist ivuxolimab in advanced cancers. Study in general: Hepatocellular carcinoma, melanoma, renal cell or head and neck cancer affected the dose-escalation patients. Partial responses were recorded for three patients, including one with hepatocellular carcinoma and two with cutaneous melanoma. General study findings and limits: Determination of antigen specificity was not performed for the expanded peripheral T cells. Expansion of clones was among the lowest in partial responders at 0.1-3.0 mg/kg.

About this clone itself: What it binds is unknown.

TCRdb's table, derived via immunoSEQ multiplex PCR, lists solely in-frame clones and lacks some. This sample has about 96,000 clones, with 90% found just once. Sequencing was performed on CD4+ or CD8+ T cells sorted from blood, taken in a trial of the OX40 agonist ivuxolimab. The TCR sequence derives from an adult with an advanced solid tumor such as melanoma, head and neck, liver or kidney cancer.

The DNA for the CDR3 is TGTGCCAGCAGCTCCAACGCTGGCACAGATACGCAGTATTTT. Translating gives CASSSNAGTDTQYF. The J gene is TRBJ2-3, the V gene TRBV7-2; D not certain. The length of the CDR3 is 14 residues. Trimming left V 4 bases short and J 1 base short, with 9 bases between. CDR1 and CDR2 from the germline V gene are SGHTA and FQGNSA.